The 19 T cell receptor beta chains reported below all come from one sample, sequenced in a study of blood T cell repertoires in COVID-19. The repertoire was sequenced with immunoSEQ multiplex PCR; TCRdb's copy has only in-frame clones and lacks some. The data contain over 75,000 clones, approximately 87% of them singletons. Sequencing was carried out using peripheral blood. The receptors stem from a human donor in a cohort sampled during active COVID-19.

This chain uses TRBV4-1 with TRBJ1-2; 7 bases agree with TRBD1. The V gene end was trimmed by 3 bases and the J gene end by 5 bases; junction bases not matched to a gene: 6. The CDR3 has 14 amino acids. Germline-derived CDR1 and CDR2 are MGHRA and YSYEKL. CDR3 DNA: TGCGCCAGCAGCCAGGGCAGGGGGGATTATGGCTACACCTTC. Amino acids: CASSQGRGDYGYTF.

This chain connects TRBV18 to TRBJ2-5, with 7 nucleotides matching TRBD2. Per the germline V gene, CDR1 is KGHSH and CDR2 is LQKENI. V gave up 5 bases and J gave up 4 bases; unmatched junction bases: 4. The CDR3 is 13 residues long. The CDR3 DNA is TGTGCCAGCTCAGAAGCTAGCGGAGAGACCCAGTACTTC. It is translated as CASSEASGETQYF.

The chain is built from TRBV5-4 and TRBJ1-2; 9 bases line up with TRBD1. Germline values: CDR1 SGHNT, CDR2 YYREEE (reference sequence). The trim removed 7 bases at V and 1 base at J, leaving 2 bases unmatched. The CDR3 loop spans 13 amino acids. The CDR3 is CASGTGNNYGYTF. CDR3 nucleotides: TGTGCCAGCGGGACAGGGAATAACTATGGCTACACCTTC.

The chain recombines TRBV18 with TRBJ2-2; tentatively, D is TRBD2 (5 bases). V was trimmed by 4 bases and J by 5 bases, leaving 11 bases between them. The CDR3 is made up of 14 amino acids. Germline V CDR1 and CDR2: KGHSH, LQKENI. The CDR3 protein is CASSQLGDTGELFF. CDR3 bases: TGTGCCAGCTCACAGTTGGGAGATACCGGGGAGCTGTTTTTT.

In its sample, this clone was seen a few times. The V call is TRBV7-3, the J call TRBJ1-5, with a possible D match to TRBD1 (5 bases). Trimming shortened V by 6 bases and J by 2 bases, and 23 bases separated the two germline ends. This CDR3 is 18 amino acids long. Germline CDR1 and CDR2: SGHTA and FQGTGA. The DNA for the CDR3 is TGTGCCAGCAGGACGTGTCTTGTCTATAGGGGATGCAATCAGCCCCAGCATTTT. Protein product: CASRTCLVYRGCNQPQHF.

This clone has only a few counts. The V and J genes are TRBV2 and TRBJ1-5; 7 nucleotides match TRBD1. V was clipped by 6 bases and J by 3 bases; unmatched bases: 8. Germline V gene data show CDR1 as SNHLY and CDR2 as FYNNEI. This CDR3 is built from 15 residues. CDR3 nucleotides: TGTGCCAGCAGGATATACAGGGGTACCAATCAGCCCCAGCATTTT. Protein: CASRIYRGTNQPQHF.

J is TRBJ1-1 and V is TRBV6-5; D gene ambiguous. V lost 1 base and J lost 7, with 10 bases in between. This CDR3 spans 13 amino acids. The germline V gene encodes CDR1 MNHEY and CDR2 SVGAGI. The CDR3 here is CASSYWGEGEAFF. CDR3 sequence (DNA): TGTGCCAGCAGTTACTGGGGAGAGGGTGAAGCTTTCTTT.

V and J are TRBV7-2 and TRBJ2-7; 13 bases are shared with TRBD2. Germline CDR1 is SGHTA and CDR2 is FQGNSA. Trimming at V came to 1 base and at J to 7 bases, leaving 7 bases not matched to a gene. CDR3 length equals 16 residues. This CDR3 reads CASSLGGLAGSREQYF. DNA of the CDR3: TGTGCCAGCAGCTTAGGGGGACTAGCGGGGTCGAGGGAGCAGTACTTC. Drawing the rest from reference TRBV7-2 and TRBJ2-7, the complete variable domain is GAGVSQSPSNKVTEKGKDVELRCDPISGHTALYWYRQSLGQGLEFLIYFQGNSAPDKSGLPSDRFSAERTGGSVSTLTIQRTQQEDSAVYLCASSLGGLAGSREQYFGPGTRLTVT.

The rearrangement links TRBV7-8 to TRBJ1-4, with TRBD1 matching over 11 bases. Losses at the gene ends were 1 base for V and 7 bases for J; bases not matched to a gene: 2. This CDR3 spans 15 amino acids. Germline CDR1 is SGHVS and CDR2 is FQNEAQ. The CDR3 DNA reads TGTGCCAGCAGCTTAGGGGGACAGGGGGGTGAAAAACTGTTTTTT. This sequence encodes CASSLGGQGGEKLFF.

The chain employs TRBV5-1 and TRBJ2-7; a possible D gene is TRBD2 (5 bases). Germline CDR1 and CDR2: SGHRS and YFSETQ. This CDR3 contains 15 residues. V shed 0 bases and J shed 2 bases, with 12 bases lying between them. The CDR3 DNA reads TGCGCCAGCAGCTTGGGCGAGGGCGAAACCTACGAGCAGTACTTC. Encoded protein: CASSLGEGETYEQYF.

As DNA, the CDR3 is TGTGCCAGCTCACCTAGCGGTAGGTACTACGCCTACAATGAGCAGTTCTTC. Its protein is CASSPSGRYYAYNEQFF. The rearrangement joins TRBV18 to TRBJ2-1; D is perhaps TRBD2 (6 bases). The CDR3 has 17 amino acids. CDR1 is KGHSH, CDR2 LQKENI, per germline. Trimming pared 3 bases from V and 2 bases from J, leaving 17 bases between.

The chain has TRBV7-8 and TRBJ1-1; D not resolved. This CDR3 spans 16 amino acids. V dropped 3 bases and J dropped 4 bases, with 18 bases sitting between them. Germline CDR1 and CDR2: SGHVS and FQNEAQ. The CDR3 bases are TGTGCCAGCAGCTTTACCTTAGGAGGCCCCGTCACTGAAGCTTTCTTT. Its translation is CASSFTLGGPVTEAFF.

The rearrangement joins TRBV27 to TRBJ1-1, with TRBD1 as a possible D gene (6 bases). Trimming shortened V by 10 bases and J by 0 bases, and 18 bases separated the two germline ends. The CDR3 spans 15 residues. From germline, CDR1 is MNHEY and CDR2 SMNVEV (reference sequence). The CDR3 bases are TGTGCCACCAGGGAGTTCCAGGGGCTGAACACTGAAGCTTTCTTT. Translated: CATREFQGLNTEAFF.

This chain uses TRBV7-2 with TRBJ1-5; TRBD1 might be the D (5 bases). Germline V gives CDR1 SGHTA, CDR2 FQGNSA. Trimming took off 5 bases at V and 5 bases at J, with 13 bases between the two ends. The CDR3 runs 14 residues. CDR3 bases: TGTGCCAGCAGCCCTTACTCGGGGGATCAGCCCCAGCATTTT. Translated: CASSPYSGDQPQHF.

The V and J genes are TRBV24-1 and TRBJ2-1; tentatively, D is TRBD2 (5 bases). The CDR3 extends over 16 amino acids. Per germline, CDR1 KGHDR and CDR2 SFDVKD. The V end lost 4 bases, the J end lost 0 bases, and 12 bases lay between the germline ends. The CDR3 DNA reads as TGTGCCACCAGTGACCCTTTAGGGAGCTCCTACAATGAGCAGTTCTTC. It is translated as CATSDPLGSSYNEQFF.

V gene TRBV7-2 combines with J gene TRBJ1-2; D gene uncertain. Germline V gene data show CDR1 as SGHTA and CDR2 as FQGNSA. The V end lost 6 bases, the J end lost 2 bases, and 13 bases lay between the germline ends. The CDR3 covers 14 residues. CDR3 DNA sequence: TGTGCCAGCAGGAGGGTGGGCAGCAACTATGGCTACACCTTC. This translates into CASRRVGSNYGYTF.

This chain joins TRBV5-6 and TRBJ2-3; 13 bases match TRBD2. The CDR3 length is 16 residues. CDR1 SGHDT and CDR2 YYEEEE come from the germline V gene. V gave up 3 bases and J gave up 3 bases; unmatched junction bases: 4. This CDR3 is CASSWRLAGGTDTQYF. Written as DNA, the CDR3 is TGTGCCAGCAGCTGGCGACTAGCGGGGGGAACAGATACGCAGTATTTT.

The V and J genes are TRBV10-3 and TRBJ2-1; D perhaps matches TRBD2 (6 bases). V was trimmed by 3 bases and J by 4 bases, leaving 7 bases between them. The length of the CDR3 is 13 residues. Germline loops: CDR1 ENHRY, CDR2 SYGVKD. In DNA, the CDR3 is TGTGCCATCAGTGAAGGGAGGTACAATGAGCAGTTCTTC. This translates into CAISEGRYNEQFF.

The chain has TRBV5-4 and TRBJ2-2; 10 bases line up with TRBD1. After removal of 3 bases from V and 8 bases from J, the junction contained 10 bases not matched to a gene. The CDR3 runs to 16 residues. Germline V gene lookup returns CDR1 SGHNT and CDR2 YYREEE (reference sequence). CDR3 bases: TGTGCCAGCAGCTCCTCCCTGACAGGGGGCGCGGGGGAGCTGTTTTTT. It encodes CASSSSLTGGAGELFF.